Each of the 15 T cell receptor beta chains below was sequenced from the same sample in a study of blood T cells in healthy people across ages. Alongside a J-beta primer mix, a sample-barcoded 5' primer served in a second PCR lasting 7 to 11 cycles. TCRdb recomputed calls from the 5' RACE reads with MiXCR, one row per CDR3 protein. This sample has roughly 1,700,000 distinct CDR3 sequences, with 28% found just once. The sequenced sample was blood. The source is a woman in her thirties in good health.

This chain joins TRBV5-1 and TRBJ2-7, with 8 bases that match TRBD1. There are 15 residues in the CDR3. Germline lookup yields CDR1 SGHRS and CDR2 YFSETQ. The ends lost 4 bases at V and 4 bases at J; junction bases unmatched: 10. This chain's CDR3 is CASSISRQGYYEQYF. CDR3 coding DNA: TGCGCCAGCAGCATTAGCCGACAGGGGTATTACGAGCAGTACTTC. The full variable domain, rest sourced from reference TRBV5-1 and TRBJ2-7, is KAGVTQTPRYLIKTRGQQVTLSCSPISGHRSVSWYQQTPGQGLQFLFEYFSETQRNKGNFPGRFSGRQFSNSRSEMNVSTLELGDSALYLCASSISRQGYYEQYFGPGTRLTVT.

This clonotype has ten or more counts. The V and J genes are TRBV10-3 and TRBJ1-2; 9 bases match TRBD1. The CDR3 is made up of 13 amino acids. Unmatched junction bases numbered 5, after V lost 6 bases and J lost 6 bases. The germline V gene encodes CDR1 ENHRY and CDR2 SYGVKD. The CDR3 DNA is TGTGCCATCAGACCGGGACAGGGAGATGGCTACACCTTC. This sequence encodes CAIRPGQGDGYTF.

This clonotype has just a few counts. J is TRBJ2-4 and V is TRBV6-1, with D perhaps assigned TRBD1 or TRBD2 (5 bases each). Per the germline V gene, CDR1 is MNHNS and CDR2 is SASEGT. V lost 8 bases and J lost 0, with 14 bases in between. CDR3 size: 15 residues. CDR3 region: CASLGERLAKNIQYF. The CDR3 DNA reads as TGTGCCAGCCTGGGGGAGAGACTAGCCAAAAACATTCAGTACTTC.

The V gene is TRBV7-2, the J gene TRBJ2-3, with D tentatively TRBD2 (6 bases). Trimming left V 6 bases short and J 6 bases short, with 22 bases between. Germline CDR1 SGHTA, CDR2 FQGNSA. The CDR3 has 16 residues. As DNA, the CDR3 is TGTGCCAGCAGTACGGGGACTCTTGCCACTACGGATACGCAGTATTTT. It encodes CASSTGTLATTDTQYF.

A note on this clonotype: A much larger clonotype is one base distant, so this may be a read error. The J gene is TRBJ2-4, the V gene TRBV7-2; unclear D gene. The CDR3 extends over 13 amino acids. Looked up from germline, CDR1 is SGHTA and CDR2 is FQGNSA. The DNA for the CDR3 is TGTGCCAGCAGCTTCACACAGCAAAACATTCGGTACTTC. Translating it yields CASSFTQQNIRYF.

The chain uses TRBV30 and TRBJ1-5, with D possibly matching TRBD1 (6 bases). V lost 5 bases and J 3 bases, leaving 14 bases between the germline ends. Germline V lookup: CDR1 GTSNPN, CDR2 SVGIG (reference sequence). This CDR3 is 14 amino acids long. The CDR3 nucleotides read TGTGCCTGGGGCCCAGGGGATTTCAATCAGCCCCAGCATTTT. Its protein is CAWGPGDFNQPQHF.

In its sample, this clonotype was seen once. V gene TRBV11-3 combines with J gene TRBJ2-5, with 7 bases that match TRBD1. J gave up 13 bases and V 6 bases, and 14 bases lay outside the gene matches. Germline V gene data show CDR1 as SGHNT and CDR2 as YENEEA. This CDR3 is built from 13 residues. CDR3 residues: CASSEGATYERYF. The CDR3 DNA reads TGTGCCAGCAGTGAGGGGGCCACCTACGAGCGGTACTTC.

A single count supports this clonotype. This CDR3 is CSARDPQHYNEQFF. CDR3 coding DNA: TGCAGTGCTAGAGATCCGCAGCACTACAATGAGCAGTTCTTC. This chain joins TRBV20-1 and TRBJ2-1; no firm D call. The germline CDR1 and CDR2 sequences are DFQATT and SNEGSKA (reference sequence). The CDR3 is 14 amino acids. V gave up 0 bases and J gave up 3 bases, with 9 bases separating them.

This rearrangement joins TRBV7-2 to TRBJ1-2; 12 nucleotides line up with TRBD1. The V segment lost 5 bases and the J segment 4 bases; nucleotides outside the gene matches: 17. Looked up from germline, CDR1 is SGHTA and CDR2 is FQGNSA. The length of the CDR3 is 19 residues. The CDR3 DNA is TGTGCCAGCAGCCCCCAAAGACTCGGGACAGGGGGCGAGGCCTATGGCTACACCTTC. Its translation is CASSPQRLGTGGEAYGYTF.

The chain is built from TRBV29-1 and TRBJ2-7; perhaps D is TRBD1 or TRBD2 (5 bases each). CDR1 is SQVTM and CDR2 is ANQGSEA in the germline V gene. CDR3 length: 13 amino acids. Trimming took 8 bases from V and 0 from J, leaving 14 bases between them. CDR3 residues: CSFRDGISYEQYF. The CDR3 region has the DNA TGCAGCTTCCGGGACGGGATCTCCTACGAGCAGTACTTC.

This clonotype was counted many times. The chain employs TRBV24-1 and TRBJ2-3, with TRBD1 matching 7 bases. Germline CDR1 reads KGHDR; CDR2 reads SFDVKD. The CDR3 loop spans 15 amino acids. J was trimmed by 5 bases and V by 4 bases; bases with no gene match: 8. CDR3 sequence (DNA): TGTGCCACCAGTGACCCAAGGGGGCGCGGAGATACGCAGTATTTT. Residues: CATSDPRGRGDTQYF.

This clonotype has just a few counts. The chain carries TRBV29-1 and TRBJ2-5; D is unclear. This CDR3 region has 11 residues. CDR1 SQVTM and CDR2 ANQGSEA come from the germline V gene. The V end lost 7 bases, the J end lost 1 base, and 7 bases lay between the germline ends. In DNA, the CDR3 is TGCAGCGGAGCAGTCCAAGAGACCCAGTACTTC. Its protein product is CSGAVQETQYF.

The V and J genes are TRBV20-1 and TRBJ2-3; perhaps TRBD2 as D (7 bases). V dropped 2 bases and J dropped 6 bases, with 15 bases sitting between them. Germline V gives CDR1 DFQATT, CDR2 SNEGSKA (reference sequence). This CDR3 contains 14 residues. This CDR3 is CSARLGGGGDTQYF. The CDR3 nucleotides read TGCAGTGCTAGATTAGGGGGGGGCGGGGATACGCAGTATTTT.

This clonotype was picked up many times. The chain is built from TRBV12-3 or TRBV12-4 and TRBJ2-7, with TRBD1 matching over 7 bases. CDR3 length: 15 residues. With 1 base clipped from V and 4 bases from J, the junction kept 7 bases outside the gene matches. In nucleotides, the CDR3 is TGTGCCAGCAGTTTAGGGGACAGAACCCTTTACGAGCAGTACTTC. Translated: CASSLGDRTLYEQYF.

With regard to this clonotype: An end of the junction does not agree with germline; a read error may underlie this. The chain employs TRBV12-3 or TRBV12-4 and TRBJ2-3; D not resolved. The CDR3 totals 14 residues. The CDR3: CVSSLKVTADAQYF. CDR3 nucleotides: TGTGTCAGCAGTTTAAAGGTAACGGCAGATGCGCAGTATTTT.